These T cell receptor beta chains were read from a single sample in a study of lymphopenia after photon versus proton radiotherapy. Clones were read by immunoSEQ multiplex PCR, and TCRdb kept only the in-frame ones, dropping some. Among roughly 14,000 clones listed, approximately 83% were seen once. Material: peripheral blood, obtained from a patient treated with photon-based radiotherapy. These receptors were taken from a man aged 45-65 years with gastric cancer. Both conserved end residues are part of each CDR3. A D gene is named only where the DNA matches it firmly. Not all rows give a size; the values are once, few, many and, for expanded clones, a class.

j_call clone_size v_call d_call cdr3_nt cdr3_aa
TRBJ2-7 - TRBV7-2 - TGTGCCAGCAGCTCCGACAGATACTACGAGCAGTACTTC CASSSDRYYEQYF
TRBJ1-1 - TRBV6-6 - TGTGCCAGCACCACCAGACGAATGAACACTGAAGCTTTCTTT CASTTRRMNTEAFF
TRBJ2-1 - TRBV5-1 - TGCGCCAGCAGCTTGGCTCGCTCCACCCAACCACCCACCAAGTTCTTC CASSLARSTQPPTKFF
TRBJ2-1 once TRBV9 - TGTGCCAGCAGCGGGGGATCAGGGTTTGAGCAGTTCTTC CASSGGSGFEQFF
TRBJ2-3 - TRBV11-2 - TGTGCCAGCAGTAAGAGGTCCGGGATCCCAGATACGCAGTATTTT CASSKRSGIPDTQYF
TRBJ1-2 - TRBV6-1 TRBD1 TGTGCCAGCATACCGACAGGGTTCTATGGCTACACCTTC CASIPTGFYGYTF
TRBJ1-1 once TRBV18 - TGTGCCAGCTTAAGGGGGGGCCTTCACACTGAAGCTTTCTTT CASLRGGLHTEAFF
TRBJ1-5 once TRBV9 - TGTGCCAGCAGCGTAGCCTACGGTAGCAATCAGCCCCAGCATTTT CASSVAYGSNQPQHF
TRBJ2-7 - TRBV9 TRBD1 TGTGCCAGCAGCGCGACAGGGGCAGGAGGTGAGCAGTACTTC CASSATGAGGEQYF
TRBJ2-5 - TRBV7-6 - TGTGCCAGCAGCTGGGAGGACGGGAGTGAAGGAGAGACCCAGTACTTC CASSWEDGSEGETQYF
TRBJ2-2 - TRBV25-1 TRBD1 TGTGCCAGCAGTGACAGGGGGCGACCGAACACCGGGGAGCTGTTTTTT CASSDRGRPNTGELFF
TRBJ2-5 - TRBV5-5 TRBD1 TGTGCCAGCAGCCTCGGGACAGGAGTCAGAGAGACCCAGTACTTC CASSLGTGVRETQYF
TRBJ2-4 - TRBV19 TRBD1 TGTGCCAGTAGCTACCTGGACAGGGCGGCCAAAAACATTCAGTACTTC CASSYLDRAAKNIQYF
TRBJ2-5 - TRBV5-1 - TGCGCCAGCAGCCCGCCCGGCCAAGAGACCCAGTACTTC CASSPPGQETQYF
TRBJ2-3 few TRBV2 TRBD1 TGTGCCAGCAGCCGGGACAGGGGGAATCCCACTAGCACAGATACGCAGTATTTT CASSRDRGNPTSTDTQYF
TRBJ2-7 - TRBV29-1 TRBD1 TGCAGCGTTGCCCAGGGGGCCTACGAGCAGTACTTC CSVAQGAYEQYF
TRBJ1-1 - TRBV20-1 - TGCAGTGCTAGTCCGGTAGCTGAAGCTTTCTTT CSASPVAEAFF
TRBJ1-1 - TRBV6-1 - TGTGCCAGCAGACTGACGGTGAACACTGAAGCTTTCTTT CASRLTVNTEAFF
TRBJ2-3 - TRBV10-2 TRBD2 TGCGCCAGCTCGCCGCGGACTAGCGGGGGGGCGTCGAACACAGATACGCAGTATTTT CASSPRTSGGASNTDTQYF
TRBJ1-1 - TRBV11-2 - TGTGCCAGCAGCTTAGAATGGGGGCGCTCGAACACTGAAGCTTTCTTT CASSLEWGRSNTEAFF
TRBJ2-3 - TRBV12-2 - TGTGCAAGTCGCTTAGCCCGGGGAACAGGGACCAGCACAGATACGCAGTATTTT CASRLARGTGTSTDTQYF
TRBJ2-1 - TRBV29-1 TRBD1 TGCAGCGTTGAAGATCTTCTTCGCGGACAGGGATTGTATGAGCAGTTCTTC CSVEDLLRGQGLYEQFF
TRBJ1-5 - TRBV2 - TGTGCCAGCAGGGAACAGGACTTGGGCAATCAGCCCCAGCATTTT CASREQDLGNQPQHF
TRBJ2-2 - TRBV13 - TGTGCCAGCAGCTTAGGGCCGAATCTAATCACCGGGGAGCTGTTTTTT CASSLGPNLITGELFF
TRBJ2-7 - TRBV5-1 - TGCGCCAGCTCCCCCTCTAAAATCTACGAGCAGTACTTC CASSPSKIYEQYF
TRBJ2-5 - TRBV5-5 TRBD2 TGTGCCAGCAGCCTGGAGGCGCTAGCGGGGCGAGAGACCCAGTACTTC CASSLEALAGRETQYF
TRBJ1-2 - TRBV7-2 - TGTGCCAGCAGCTTATCAACCCGCCCAGACAGACAGGTCCGCTACACCTTC CASSLSTRPDRQVRYTF